Following are 4 T cell receptor beta chains from one sample sequenced in a study of control samples from healthy donors and cancer patients. Measured with immunoSEQ multiplex PCR; TCRdb has only the in-frame clones, and not every one. Here the sample spans about 180,000 clones, almost 90% being singletons. Sequenced input: blood. Receptors were obtained from a woman aged 50 to 60 in good health.

The CDR3 DNA reads TGTGCCAGCTCACCGGTCACAGGGAAGAACACCGGGGAGCTGTTTTTT. Translated: CASSPVTGKNTGELFF. The chain carries TRBV18 and TRBJ2-2, with a possible D match to TRBD1 (6 bases). The CDR3 length is 16 residues. Germline CDR1 and CDR2: KGHSH and LQKENI. V shed 3 bases and J shed 1 base, with 12 bases lying between them.

The CDR3 loop reads CAIRAGGLNTEAFF. Here the CDR3 DNA reads TGTGCCATTCGGGCGGGAGGATTGAACACTGAAGCTTTCTTT. J is TRBJ1-1 and V is TRBV6-6; no clear D. CDR3 length equals 14 residues. The ends were cut back, 10 bases at V and 0 bases at J, with 15 bases in the middle. CDR1 is MNHNY and CDR2 is SVGAGI in the germline V gene (reference sequence).

This clone has a count of ten or more. The V gene is TRBV28, the J gene TRBJ1-1, with 8 bases aligning to TRBD1. Germline CDR1 and CDR2: MDHEN and SYDVKM. Trimming removed 7 bases from V and 1 base from J; junction bases left unmatched: 17. This CDR3 contains 18 residues. The DNA of the CDR3 is TGTGCCAGCAACCCGGCAGGGGGCATGTCTCTGGGGAACACTGAAGCTTTCTTT. Protein product: CASNPAGGMSLGNTEAFF.

The chain joins TRBV5-4 to TRBJ1-4, with TRBD1 matching over 7 bases. The CDR3 is 14 residues long. Trimming removed 4 bases from V and 6 bases from J; junction bases left unmatched: 6. Germline loops: CDR1 SGHNT, CDR2 YYREEE (reference sequence). CDR3 sequence: CASSRQGRDEKLFF. For the CDR3, the DNA is TGTGCCAGCAGCCGACAGGGTAGGGATGAAAAACTGTTTTTT.